This TCR beta chain was profiled in a study of cytomegalovirus exposure and HLA in healthy donors. The PCR contained 60 Vbeta and 13 Jbeta primers. Assay used: immunoSEQ multiplex PCR; TCRdb lists only in-frame clones, some missing. The sample carries about 160,000 clones, 60% to 80% recorded once. The CDR3 has 15 residues. Looked up from germline, CDR1 is KGHSH and CDR2 is LQKENI. V gave up 0 bases and J gave up 5 bases; unmatched junction bases: 4. This receptor was identified in a man aged 45 to 65 in good health and CMV-seropositive. V gene TRBV18 combines with J gene TRBJ2-5; 9 bases are a match to TRBD1. Sequencing was carried out using PBMCs. CDR3 loop: CASSPPGQGRETQYF. For the CDR3, the DNA is TGTGCCAGCTCACCACCGGGACAGGGACGGGAGACCCAGTACTTC.